Reported below is one T cell receptor (beta chain). In the original workflow: Estimation of nucleated cell counts was performed using reference gene primer amplification. The data were produced by immunoSEQ multiplex PCR, yet TCRdb's version contains in-frame clones alone and is incomplete. That table gives V, J and clone size, and the DNA gave D and trimming. The table has some 45,000 clones, 70% to 90% seen once. This entry is derived from a study of blood T cell repertoires in COVID-19. Study overall: Sample material is recorded as cDNA or gDNA derived from T cells, B-cell-depleted T cells, or PBMCs.

The CDR3 runs to 13 residues. V shed 1 base, J shed 11 bases, and the junction held 1 base outside the gene matches. This clonotype originated in a human donor in a cohort sampled during active COVID-19. Sequenced: peripheral blood. The chain couples TRBV12-3 or TRBV12-4 to TRBJ2-2; 10 bases agree with TRBD2. The CDR3 nucleotides read TGTGCCAGCAGTTTAGGGACTAGCGGAGAGCTGTTTTTT. Translation: CASSLGTSGELFF.